This is a list of T cell receptor beta chains from one sample in a study of blood T cell repertoires in COVID-19. TCRdb's copy holds only in-frame clones and misses some; the assay was immunoSEQ multiplex PCR. The sample comprises around 160,000 clones, approximately 80% of which are singletons, and roughly 3% rests with the top ten. Sequenced input: peripheral blood. These receptors originate from a woman in her thirties or forties with active or convalescent COVID-19. CDR3s include the opening cysteine and the closing phenylalanine or tryptophan. The D gene is left open where the match is weak. Clone size, where shown, is once, few, many, or a class for clones that have expanded.

CDR3 DNA	CDR3 protein	clone size	V gene	D gene	J gene
TGTGCCAGCAGTTACGAGGCGGAATCCTATAATTCACCCCTCCACTTT	CASSYEAESYNSPLHF	.	TRBV6-5	.	TRBJ1-6
TGTGCCAGTAGTACCCCGGGTTTTCGCTCTGGGGCCAACGTCCTGACTTTC	CASSTPGFRSGANVLTF	.	TRBV19	.	TRBJ2-6
TGTGCCAGCAGGCGACAGGGTACCCTAGGAAACACCATATATTTT	CASRRQGTLGNTIYF	.	TRBV28	TRBD1	TRBJ1-3
TGTGCCAGCGCCCTCGCGGGGGGCGGAAACACCATATATTTT	CASALAGGGNTIYF	.	TRBV6-5	.	TRBJ1-3
TGTGCCAGCAGTTATCTTATTCCGGGACAGGGGGGAAATTCACCCCTCCACTTT	CASSYLIPGQGGNSPLHF	few	TRBV27	TRBD1	TRBJ1-6
TGCGCCAGCAGTCGGGGGACAGGGAACCCTATGGGTGAAAAACTGTTTTTT	CASSRGTGNPMGEKLFF	few	TRBV5-1	TRBD1	TRBJ1-4
TGTGCCAGCAGTTCTCTGAGTGGGCCTTCGTATGGCTACACCTTC	CASSSLSGPSYGYTF	.	TRBV28	.	TRBJ1-2
TGTGCCAGCTCACCACCAAGCACCTACACTGAAGCTTTCTTT	CASSPPSTYTEAFF	.	TRBV18	.	TRBJ1-1
TGTGCCAGCAGTTTTTGGGGTATGGACAGGGGGCCCGGGGAGCTGTTTTTT	CASSFWGMDRGPGELFF	.	TRBV28	TRBD1	TRBJ2-2
TGTGCCATCAGTGAAAGACAGGGGATAGGAGATACGCAGTATTTT	CAISERQGIGDTQYF	once	TRBV10-3	TRBD1	TRBJ2-3
TGTGCCAGCAGCCAGCAGGGGGCAGATACGCAGTATTTT	CASSQQGADTQYF	once	TRBV3-1/TRBV3-2	TRBD1	TRBJ2-3
TGTGCCTGGAGTGTACGAGGGGGCGGGCACACTGAAGCTTTCTTT	CAWSVRGGGHTEAFF	.	TRBV30	TRBD1	TRBJ1-1
TGTGCCAGTAGTCGTAGAAATAGCAATCAGCCCCAGCATTTT	CASSRRNSNQPQHF	.	TRBV19	.	TRBJ1-5
TGTGCCAGCAGTGTGACACTAGCGGGGGACTCCTACGAGCAGTACTTC	CASSVTLAGDSYEQYF	.	TRBV2	TRBD2	TRBJ2-7
TGTGCCAGCAGCACTAGAGGGGGCGGATGGAAAAACTATGGCTACACCTTC	CASSTRGGGWKNYGYTF	.	TRBV11-2	TRBD1	TRBJ1-2
TGTGCCAGCAGTTTAGGTGGGCCCACTGAAGCTTTCTTT	CASSLGGPTEAFF	once	TRBV28	.	TRBJ1-1
TGCGCCAGCACTTGGGGCTTAGGGACAGACAATCAGCCCCAGCATTTT	CASTWGLGTDNQPQHF	.	TRBV10-2	TRBD1	TRBJ1-5
TGTGCCAGCAGTCGCAGGCAGCACTATGGCTACACCTTC	CASSRRQHYGYTF	.	TRBV27	.	TRBJ1-2
TGTGCCAGCTCACCCTCTTACATCTCTGGGGCCAACGTCCTGACTTTC	CASSPSYISGANVLTF	.	TRBV18	.	TRBJ2-6
TGTGCCAGCAGTCAGAGCGGGGTGGATGAAAAACTGTTTTTT	CASSQSGVDEKLFF	.	TRBV28	.	TRBJ1-4
TGTGCCACCAGTGGCCCCGGGACATCTGCCTACGAGCAGTACTTC	CATSGPGTSAYEQYF	once	TRBV24-1	.	TRBJ2-7
TGTGCCAGCAGCCCACAGAACACCGGGGAGCTGTTTTTT	CASSPQNTGELFF	.	TRBV14	.	TRBJ2-2
TGTGCCAGCAGTTTCAGGGATGGCTACACCTTC	CASSFRDGYTF	.	TRBV28	.	TRBJ1-2
TGTGCCAGCAGCGGACAGGGGAGTAGCGAGCAGTACTTC	CASSGQGSSEQYF	.	TRBV2	TRBD1	TRBJ2-7
TGTGCCAGCAGCCCCCAACCAGTCGCCTCTGGAAACACCATATATTTT	CASSPQPVASGNTIYF	.	TRBV9	.	TRBJ1-3
TGTGCCACCAGTATGAGACAGCCGAACACCGGGGAGCTGTTTTTT	CATSMRQPNTGELFF	once	TRBV24-1	.	TRBJ2-2